Presented here are 27 T cell receptor beta chains from one specimen sequenced in a study of blood T cell repertoires in COVID-19. Profiling relied on immunoSEQ multiplex PCR, and the TCRdb table lists in-frame clones only, not all of them. This repertoire shows some 87,000 clones, 84% found once; its top ten account for about a quarter. The sample comprised peripheral blood. The receptor source for this set is a human donor in a cohort sampled during active COVID-19.

This clone counts as medium-sized. The chain links TRBV19 to TRBJ1-2; the match to TRBD1 covers 9 bases. The CDR3 runs 14 residues. The germline V gene encodes CDR1 LNHDA and CDR2 SQIVND (reference sequence). Unmatched junction bases numbered 6, after V lost 8 bases and J lost 2 bases. Here the CDR3 DNA reads TGTGCCAGTGTCCTCGGGACAGGGAACTATGGCTACACCTTC. Translation gives CASVLGTGNYGYTF.

The J gene is TRBJ2-3, the V gene TRBV19; the match to TRBD1 covers 8 bases. The CDR3 contains 15 residues. The V gene's germline CDR1 is LNHDA and CDR2 SQIVND (reference sequence). The ends lost 3 bases at V and 1 base at J; junction bases unmatched: 3. CDR3: CASSIRGQGTDTQYF. The DNA of the CDR3 is TGTGCCAGTAGTATCCGGGGACAGGGCACAGATACGCAGTATTTT.

The chain uses TRBV27 and TRBJ1-2, with D possibly TRBD1 on 5 matching bases. Trimming shortened V by 2 bases and J by 4 bases, and 11 bases separated the two germline ends. The CDR3 has 14 residues. Looked up from germline, CDR1 is MNHEY and CDR2 is SMNVEV (reference sequence). CDR3 protein: CASSLTQGSYGYTF. DNA of the CDR3: TGTGCCAGCAGTTTAACTCAGGGTAGCTATGGCTACACCTTC.

This chain joins TRBV7-2 and TRBJ1-1, with TRBD1 matching 7 bases. The V and J ends lost 5 bases and 5 bases, in that order; junction bases with no gene match: 8. The germline gives CDR1 SGHTA, CDR2 FQGNSA. This CDR3 region has 14 residues. The CDR3 bases are TGTGCCAGCAGCGCGTCGGGACAGCTGACTGAAGCTTTCTTT. Translation: CASSASGQLTEAFF.

The rearrangement links TRBV11-2 to TRBJ1-5; maybe TRBD1 (5 bases). CDR1 and CDR2 from the germline V gene are SGHAT and FQNNGV. V lost 0 bases and J 4 bases, leaving 13 bases between the germline ends. This CDR3 spans 16 amino acids. CDR3 sequence: CASSLDARGSNQPQHF. The CDR3 nucleotides are TGTGCCAGCAGCTTAGACGCACGGGGGTCGAATCAGCCCCAGCATTTT.

The V and J genes are TRBV7-8 and TRBJ1-3; D might be TRBD1 (6 bases). The CDR3 contains 18 residues. The germline V gene has CDR1 SGHVS and CDR2 FQNEAQ. Trimming left V 1 base short and J 2 bases short, with 18 bases between. This CDR3 reads CASSLELGAAATGNTIYF. The CDR3 DNA reads as TGTGCCAGCAGCTTAGAACTGGGGGCGGCAGCCACTGGAAACACCATATATTTT.

This clone was picked up one time. The chain joins TRBV6-5 to TRBJ2-7; a possible D gene is TRBD1 (7 bases). The CDR3 extends over 12 amino acids. The germline V gene encodes CDR1 MNHEY and CDR2 SVGAGI. V lost 6 bases, J lost 6 bases, and 12 bases lay in between. CDR3 sequence reads: CASRSGGREQYF. CDR3 sequence (DNA): TGTGCCAGCAGGTCAGGGGGGCGCGAGCAGTACTTC.

The chain uses TRBV19 and TRBJ2-3; the D gene is possibly TRBD2 (6 bases). The CDR3 is made up of 13 amino acids. Germline V gene sequence: CDR1 LNHDA, CDR2 SQIVND (reference sequence). V was shortened by 3 bases and J by 6 bases, with 10 bases between the two germline ends. CDR3 loop: CASSMRLADTQYF. The DNA of the CDR3 is TGTGCCAGTAGTATGAGGCTAGCGGATACGCAGTATTTT.

The gene calls are TRBV3-1 (or the pseudogene TRBV3-2) and TRBJ2-5, with 13 bases that match TRBD2. The CDR3 loop spans 15 amino acids. Germline V gene lookup returns CDR1 LGHDT and CDR2 YNNKEL (reference sequence). V shed 3 bases and J 5 bases; nucleotides not matched to a gene: 3. CDR3 sequence: CASSQTSGGRETQYF. In DNA form, the CDR3 reads TGTGCCAGCAGCCAGACTAGCGGGGGGCGGGAGACCCAGTACTTC.

This clone was found a few times. The J gene is TRBJ2-7, the V gene TRBV3-1 (or the pseudogene TRBV3-2), with TRBD2 as a possible D gene (5 bases). Deletions cut 1 base from V and 5 bases from J, with 6 bases between. The CDR3 totals 12 residues. Germline lookup yields CDR1 LGHDT and CDR2 YNNKEL (reference sequence). In nucleotides, the CDR3 is TGTGCCAGCAGCCAAGTCGGGAACGAGCAGTACTTC. Residues: CASSQVGNEQYF.

V is TRBV6-5 and J is TRBJ2-7; 10 bases match TRBD1. Germline V gives CDR1 MNHEY, CDR2 SVGAGI. The junction had 5 bases not matched to a gene; V was cut back by 7 bases and J by 2 bases. This CDR3 region has 14 residues. CDR3 nucleotide sequence: TGTGCCAGCAAAGTGGGGACAGGGGCCTACGAGCAGTACTTC. Its translation: CASKVGTGAYEQYF.

This chain connects TRBV19 to TRBJ1-1, with D perhaps matching TRBD1 (6 bases). The CDR3 consists of 15 residues. Trimming took 5 bases from V and 2 from J, leaving 15 bases between them. Germline CDR1 LNHDA, CDR2 SQIVND (reference sequence). The CDR3 sequence: CASSSPDRINTEAFF. In DNA, the CDR3 is TGTGCCAGTAGTTCCCCCGACAGGATTAACACTGAAGCTTTCTTT. Full variable domain (rest looked up from reference TRBV19 and TRBJ1-1): DGGITQSPKYLFRKEGQNVTLSCEQNLNHDAMYWYRQDPGQGLRLIYYSQIVNDFQKGDIAEGYSVSREKKESFPLTVTSAQKNPTAFYLCASSSPDRINTEAFFGQGTRLTVV.

The rearrangement uses TRBV5-1 and TRBJ2-5; no clear D gene. The CDR3 extends over 13 amino acids. Per germline, CDR1 SGHRS and CDR2 YFSETQ. V was pared by 0 bases and J by 2 bases, with 5 bases between. The CDR3: CASSLGRQETQYF. The CDR3 DNA is TGCGCCAGCAGCTTGGGCAGACAAGAGACCCAGTACTTC.

The chain has TRBV3-1 (or the pseudogene TRBV3-2) and TRBJ2-2; a possible D gene is TRBD2 (6 bases). The CDR3 spans 14 residues. Germline values: CDR1 LGHDT, CDR2 YNNKEL (reference sequence). The ends were cut back, 5 bases at V and 7 bases at J, with 14 bases in the middle. CDR3 nucleotide sequence: TGTGCCAGCAGCTCGACTAGGGGAGGCGGGGAGCTGTTTTTT. Its protein is CASSSTRGGGELFF.

The chain combines TRBV24-1 with TRBJ1-2; 11 bases align to TRBD1. This CDR3 spans 17 amino acids. J was trimmed by 8 bases and V by 3 bases; bases with no gene match: 13. Per germline, CDR1 KGHDR and CDR2 SFDVKD. CDR3 sequence reads: CATSDADRGRNEYGYTF. CDR3 DNA: TGTGCCACCAGTGATGCGGACAGGGGGCGTAATGAATACGGCTACACCTTC.

The V and J genes are TRBV18 and TRBJ2-7; D gene uncertain. The germline V gene encodes CDR1 KGHSH and CDR2 LQKENI. This CDR3 comprises 13 residues. V was trimmed by 6 bases and J by 0 bases, leaving 9 bases between them. CDR3 sequence: CASSRESSYEQYF. CDR3 bases: TGTGCCAGCTCGCGTGAGAGCTCCTACGAGCAGTACTTC.

The chain carries TRBV6-2 or TRBV6-3 and TRBJ1-5; 9 nucleotides line up with TRBD1. The CDR3 loop spans 16 amino acids. Germline assignment: CDR1 MNHEY and CDR2 SVGEGT. The junction had 3 bases not matched to a gene; V was cut back by 2 bases and J by 1 base. CDR3 loop: CASSYTGGWSNQPQHF. In DNA form, the CDR3 reads TGTGCCAGCAGTTACACAGGGGGCTGGAGCAATCAGCCCCAGCATTTT.

This chain uses TRBV7-8 with TRBJ2-1; 12 bases are a match to TRBD2. V shed 4 bases and J 0 bases; nucleotides not matched to a gene: 4. Per germline, CDR1 SGHVS and CDR2 FQNEAQ. The CDR3 loop spans 17 amino acids. The CDR3 reads CASSSLAGGSSYNEQFF. DNA for the CDR3: TGTGCCAGCAGCTCTCTAGCGGGGGGGAGCTCCTACAATGAGCAGTTCTTC.

The chain has TRBV12-3 or TRBV12-4 and TRBJ1-6; the D gene is possibly TRBD1 (6 bases). V lost 6 bases, J lost 7 bases, and 10 bases lay in between. The CDR3 has 13 amino acids. CDR3: CASSHGTNSPLHF. The CDR3 DNA reads TGTGCCAGCAGCCATGGGACAAATTCACCCCTCCACTTT.

This clone appeared once. The chain's CDR3 is CASSLGQGFTEAFF. The DNA for the CDR3 is TGCGCCAGCAGCTTAGGACAGGGGTTCACTGAAGCTTTCTTT. The V and J genes are TRBV5-1 and TRBJ1-1; the match to TRBD1 covers 9 bases. V shed 2 bases and J 4 bases; nucleotides not matched to a gene: 3. The CDR3 length is 14 residues. Germline values: CDR1 SGHRS, CDR2 YFSETQ.

The chain employs TRBV5-4 and TRBJ1-2; 9 bases align to TRBD1. This CDR3 has 16 residues. Trimming cost V 2 bases and J 5 bases; bases outside gene matches: 10. The germline CDR1 and CDR2 sequences are SGHNT and YYREEE (reference sequence). The CDR3 sequence: CASSFFGTGPIYGYTF. The CDR3 coding sequence is TGTGCCAGCAGCTTCTTCGGGACAGGGCCAATATATGGCTACACCTTC. The whole variable domain, filled in from reference TRBV5-4 and TRBJ1-2, reads ETGVTQSPTHLIKTRGQQVTLRCSSQSGHNTVSWYQQALGQGPQFIFQYYREEENGRGNFPPRFSGLQFPNYSSELNVNALELDDSALYLCASSFFGTGPIYGYTFGSGTRLTVV.

CDR3: CASSLGTDYGYTF. CDR3 nucleotide sequence: TGTGCCAGCTCACTAGGGACAGACTATGGCTACACCTTC. The chain combines TRBV18 with TRBJ1-2; 7 nucleotides line up with TRBD1. The length of the CDR3 is 13 residues. V dropped 4 bases and J dropped 3; count of bases not matched to a gene: 2. Germline V CDR1 and CDR2: KGHSH, LQKENI.

The chain's CDR3 is CASKGGGNYGYTF. CDR3 sequence (DNA): TGTGCCAGCAAGGGAGGAGGGAACTATGGCTACACCTTC. This chain connects TRBV27 to TRBJ1-2, with no clear D. The CDR3 loop spans 13 amino acids. V lost 7 bases, J lost 2 bases, and 11 bases lay in between. Germline V lookup: CDR1 MNHEY, CDR2 SMNVEV (reference sequence).

The chain carries TRBV7-8 and TRBJ1-2; perhaps TRBD1 as D (6 bases). CDR1 SGHVS and CDR2 FQNEAQ come from the germline V gene. This CDR3 spans 15 amino acids. V shed 4 bases and J shed 1 base, with 13 bases lying between them. CDR3 in amino acids: CASSSADRNNYGYTF. The CDR3 nucleotides are TGTGCCAGCAGCTCCGCCGACAGGAATAACTATGGCTACACCTTC.

This chain uses TRBV9 with TRBJ1-2; D perhaps matches TRBD1 (5 bases). Trimming removed 3 bases at V and 8 bases at J, with 20 bases between. The CDR3 runs to 15 residues. Germline loops: CDR1 SGDLS, CDR2 YYNGEE. The CDR3 here is CASSDETGVRFGYTF. CDR3 DNA sequence: TGTGCCAGCAGCGACGAGACGGGGGTCCGGTTCGGCTACACCTTC.

J is TRBJ1-2 and V is TRBV19; 10 nucleotides agree with TRBD1. Trimming took 6 bases from V and 8 from J; bases not matched to a gene: 3. Germline assignment: CDR1 LNHDA and CDR2 SQIVND (reference sequence). This CDR3 has 12 residues. This CDR3 is CASRGTGDGYTF. CDR3 nucleotides: TGTGCCAGTAGAGGGACAGGGGACGGCTACACCTTC.

This clone showed up just once. The rearrangement uses TRBV7-2 and TRBJ1-3; D is unclear. The length of the CDR3 is 15 residues. From germline, CDR1 is SGHTA and CDR2 FQGNSA. V lost 0 bases and J 4 bases, leaving 10 bases between the germline ends. The CDR3 sequence: CASSLAGGLGNTIYF. The CDR3 coding sequence is TGTGCCAGCAGCTTAGCGGGAGGTTTGGGAAACACCATATATTTT.